Described below is a single T cell receptor beta chain sequence and its context. Its specific antigen is unknown. An end of the junction does not agree with germline; a read error may underlie this. The ophthalmopathy patients had moderately to severely active disease, with a Clinical Activity Score of 3 or higher, a NOSPECS grade of 4 or higher, and a disease duration of less than 3 months. Patients were excluded if they had other autoimmune diseases, uncontrolled infections, pregnancy or lactation. Clinical symptoms, serum thyroxine, TRAb, thyroid ultrasound and orbital computed tomography formed the basis of the diagnosis. PBMCs were isolated from about 10 ml of fresh peripheral blood by Ficoll-Paque density gradient centrifugation. Total RNA was extracted using Trizol reagent, and RNA quality was checked on an Agilent 2100 Bioanalyzer. This entry belongs to a study of Graves' ophthalmopathy and Graves' hyperthyroidism listed by TCRdb under 2018. About the study as a whole: Peripheral blood was collected at initial diagnosis, prior to any treatment. TCR beta repertoire signatures were used to distinguish Graves' ophthalmopathy from Graves' hyperthyroidism and to predict progression to ophthalmopathy. In total, 135 blood samples were TCR-sequenced: roughly 45 ophthalmopathy, roughly 80 hyperthyroidism and roughly 17 hyperthyroidism-to-ophthalmopathy patients. A discovery set of 100 patients (around 40 ophthalmopathy, 55 to 65 stable hyperthyroidism) was enrolled to explore V-J signatures distinguishing ophthalmopathy from hyperthyroidism. An independent validation cohort was composed of 18 to 20 hyperthyroidism patients and around 16 patients who later progressed from hyperthyroidism to ophthalmopathy. In more than five hyperthyroidism patients, the T-cell repertoires found in thyroid tissue were compared with those found in blood. Following sample collection, hyperthyroidism patients were given methimazole at a starting dose of 30 mg daily, and ophthalmopathy patients were given high-dose intravenous methylprednisolone. What the study reported, not specific to this receptor: The 13-signature model separated ophthalmopathy from stable hyperthyroidism with roughly 89% sensitivity and about 84% specificity in cross-validation, and 80%/75% in the test set. Most of the expanded thyroid clonotypes with a frequency above 0.001 were also detected in blood, and it was suggested that the thyroid immune response may be reflected by blood repertoires. In validation, the model predicted ophthalmopathy progression with more than 70% sensitivity and approximately 72% specificity; roughly eleven predicted patients were CT-confirmed with GO in a median of about 6.1 months. Sample size was not statistically predetermined, and group allocation was not concealed from the investigators.

CDR1 is given as DFQATT and CDR2 as SNEGSKA, both from the germline V gene (reference sequence). Including cysteine and phenylalanine, the CDR3 has 17 amino acids. The DNA shown is the 51-base CDR3, in frame from base 1. For repertoire sequencing, the TCR beta CDR3 regions were amplified from RNA transcripts. The first round of RT-PCR was done with HTBI primers and the Qiagen OneStep RT-PCR kit, and was followed by a second round of multiplex PCR, then size selection and purification. Sequencing of the libraries was carried out on an Illumina HiSeq2000 in paired-end mode with 100 bp reads. In the source study's methods: SOAPnuke was used to process the reads, throwing out any read that had adapters, had uncalled bases, had a mean Phred below 15, or lacked an exact constant-primer or identifier match. COPE v1.2.5 was used to merge the high-quality paired reads. Clonotypes were defined as unique nucleotide sequences and were aligned to IMGT TRB V, D and J references using MiTCR v1.1. Only V-J combinations with frequency above 0.0001 were analysed, covering approximately 99% of repertoires. For each V-J combination, a TCR clonal expansion and chaos score was defined as the ratio of F50 clonal expansion to chaos observed in the TCRdist matrix. Welch's t-statistics and random forest were used to narrow the features down to 13 V-J combinations, which were then fed into a naive Bayes classifier. Thyroid-blood repertoire similarity was quantified with the Morisita-Horn index. TCRdb trimmed the raw reads at Q25, called clones with MiXCR and kept productive beta chains. Entries that share a CDR3 protein sequence are merged under the most common genes and DNA. It is TCRdb's table, rather than the study itself, that gives the V and J calls and clone size. The sample table holds hundreds of thousands of distinct CDR3 sequences, of which around 40% were seen once. Together, the top ten hold 35% to 55% of the sample.

The TCR was taken from an adult man with Graves' ophthalmopathy. The sample was peripheral blood. The chain is assembled from TRBV20-1 and TRBJ2-6; TRBD1 is possibly the D segment (5 matching bases). The CDR3: CSARRGFDGYGTNVLTF. The DNA reads as follows: TGCAGTGCTAGAAGGGGATTTGACGGATATGGGACCAACGTCCTGACTTTC.